This TCR beta chain is drawn from a study of OX40 agonist ivuxolimab in advanced cancers. In the study overall: Patients were treated with ivuxolimab, an agonistic anti-OX40 (CD134) antibody. Partial responses were seen in three patients, one with hepatocellular carcinoma and two with cutaneous melanoma. Study-wide results and limits: People who partly responded at 0.1-3.0 mg/kg had some of the least clonal expansion seen. The average count of expanded clones was higher among CD8+ T cells than among CD4+.

TCRdb's copy holds only in-frame clones and misses some; the assay was immunoSEQ multiplex PCR. The sample shows some 69,000 clones, about 89% of them seen only once. To note about this clone: Its cognate antigen is unknown.

Germline CDR1 and CDR2: SGHNT and YYREEE (reference sequence). There are 14 residues in the CDR3. V was cut by 1 base and J by 8 bases, with 12 bases left in between. The chain combines TRBV5-4 with TRBJ1-4, with a weak D call TRBD1 (5 bases). This TCR derives from an adult with an advanced solid tumor such as melanoma, head and neck, liver or kidney cancer. The sample was CD4+ or CD8+ T cells sorted from blood, taken in a trial of the OX40 agonist ivuxolimab. CDR3 DNA sequence: TGTGCCAGCAGCTTGCGGGGGACGAGGGAAAAACTGTTTTTT. Amino acids: CASSLRGTREKLFF.